Each of the 30 T cell receptor beta chains below was sequenced from the same sample in a study of cytomegalovirus exposure and HLA in healthy donors. The PCR used 60 Vbeta and 13 Jbeta primers. Using immunoSEQ multiplex PCR, the repertoire was profiled, and TCRdb retains in-frame clones only, with some absent. Of about 92,000 clones listed, roughly 73% are singletons. The sample comprised PBMCs. These receptors all come from a man aged 45-65 years in good health and CMV-seropositive.

The V gene is TRBV4-1, the J gene TRBJ2-3, with TRBD2 identical over 10 bases. Germline trimming cut 4 bases from V and 4 bases from J; bases unmatched to any gene: 11. Germline loops: CDR1 MGHRA, CDR2 YSYEKL. The CDR3 spans 17 residues. The CDR3: CASSPSERGGLADTQYF. The CDR3 DNA sequence: TGCGCCAGCAGCCCCTCTGAGCGGGGGGGCCTCGCAGATACGCAGTATTTT.

This clone was seen a few times. The gene calls are TRBV7-6 and TRBJ1-5; 7 bases are a match to TRBD1. Trimming took 1 base from V and 0 from J; bases not matched to a gene: 6. The CDR3 is 17 residues long. Germline loops: CDR1 SGHVS, CDR2 FNYEAQ. The CDR3 DNA reads as TGTGCCAGCAGCTTAGAGGCAGGGACAGATAGCAATCAGCCCCAGCATTTT. It yields the protein CASSLEAGTDSNQPQHF.

J is TRBJ1-2 and V is TRBV6-5, with TRBD1 matching over 9 bases. The CDR3 sequence is 14 residues long. Trimming at V came to 6 bases and at J to 3 bases, leaving 5 bases not matched to a gene. CDR1 and CDR2 from the germline V gene are MNHEY and SVGAGI. CDR3 protein: CASRWTGAHYGYTF. DNA of the CDR3: TGTGCCAGCAGATGGACAGGGGCCCACTATGGCTACACCTTC.

The chain links TRBV5-4 to TRBJ2-1; the D gene is possibly TRBD2 (6 bases). The ends were cut back, 5 bases at V and 3 bases at J, with 15 bases in the middle. The CDR3 is made up of 15 amino acids. Germline values: CDR1 SGHNT, CDR2 YYREEE (reference sequence). As DNA, the CDR3 is TGTGCCAGCAGACCCAGTGGGGGAGGCTACAATGAGCAGTTCTTC. This encodes CASRPSGGGYNEQFF.

The rearrangement links TRBV6-1 to TRBJ1-2, with 9 positions matching TRBD1. From germline, CDR1 is MNHNS and CDR2 SASEGT. Trimming removed 3 bases from V and 5 bases from J; junction bases left unmatched: 1. The CDR3 consists of 13 residues. CDR3 sequence: CASSEGQGYGYTF. The CDR3 bases are TGTGCCAGCAGTGAGGGACAGGGTTATGGCTACACCTTC.

The chain couples TRBV7-2 to TRBJ1-5; D unresolved. The V end was cut by 5 bases, the J end by 2 bases, with 13 bases between. The CDR3 sequence is 15 residues long. Germline CDR1 SGHTA, CDR2 FQGNSA. CDR3 in amino acids: CASSPNNRGNQPQHF. The CDR3 nucleotides read TGTGCCAGCAGCCCTAATAACCGCGGCAATCAGCCCCAGCATTTT.

V is TRBV30 and J is TRBJ1-5; weak D call: TRBD1 (5 bases). The V and J ends lost 0 bases and 5 bases respectively, with 11 bases between them. The CDR3 sequence is 14 residues long. Germline values: CDR1 GTSNPN, CDR2 SVGIG (reference sequence). The chain's CDR3 is CAWSVSWGDQPQHF. In nucleotides, the CDR3 is TGTGCCTGGAGTGTTTCTTGGGGGGATCAGCCCCAGCATTTT.

The genes are TRBV7-8 and TRBJ2-7; weak D call: TRBD2 (6 bases). Germline V gene sequence: CDR1 SGHVS, CDR2 FQNEAQ. Between the trimmed V and J ends, which lost 4 bases and 3 bases, there was a span of 22 bases. The CDR3 loop spans 17 amino acids. CDR3 protein: CASSSSAGTALYYEQYF. The CDR3 nucleotides are TGTGCCAGCAGCTCGTCTGCCGGGACTGCTCTCTACTACGAGCAGTACTTC.

The rearrangement links TRBV5-1 to TRBJ2-7; 7 bases align to TRBD1. CDR1 is SGHRS, CDR2 YFSETQ, per germline. The J segment lost 9 bases and the V segment lost 0 bases, leaving 12 bases of the junction unmatched. This CDR3 has 15 amino acids. CDR3 bases: TGCGCCAGCAGCTTGGAAGGGGGCCTTGGGGGCGCGCAGTACTTC. Residues: CASSLEGGLGGAQYF.

This clone was detected a few times. This sequence joins TRBV18 and TRBJ2-1; D gene unclear. Germline CDR1 KGHSH, CDR2 LQKENI. Trimming shortened V by 1 base and J by 10 bases, and 14 bases separated the two germline ends. CDR3 length: 14 residues. The CDR3, as DNA: TGTGCCAGCTCACCACGCGGTAGCCTCTCCGAGCAGTTCTTC. Translated, it gives CASSPRGSLSEQFF.

With regard to this clone: Other DNA sequences within the sample encode an identical CDR3. J is TRBJ1-2 and V is TRBV9, with TRBD1 as a possible D gene (5 bases). There are 13 residues in the CDR3. CDR1 is SGDLS, CDR2 YYNGEE, per germline. Trimming stripped 0 bases from V and 3 bases from J, with 6 bases between. This CDR3 is CASSVAGDYGYTF. As DNA, the CDR3 is TGTGCCAGCAGCGTAGCGGGGGACTATGGCTACACCTTC.

This clone was detected only once. The V call is TRBV27, the J call TRBJ1-2; a possible D gene is TRBD1 (5 bases). The CDR3 runs to 15 residues. V was shortened by 2 bases and J by 5 bases, with 15 bases between the two germline ends. From germline, CDR1 is MNHEY and CDR2 SMNVEV (reference sequence). The DNA for the CDR3 is TGTGCCAGCAGTTTACGCCGGGACTTTGGTTATGGCTACACCTTC. Encoded protein: CASSLRRDFGYGYTF.

In nucleotides, the CDR3 is TGTGCCAGCAGTTCTAGTGAAAACTATGGCTACACCTTC. This sequence encodes CASSSSENYGYTF. The J gene is TRBJ1-2, the V gene TRBV6-5; D not certain. The CDR3 sequence is 13 residues long. With 4 bases removed from V and 2 bases from J, the gap between germline ends came to 8 bases. CDR1 MNHEY and CDR2 SVGAGI come from the germline V gene.

In regard to this clone: An end of the junction does not agree with germline; a read error may underlie this. This sequence joins TRBV4-2 and TRBJ1-6; 11 nucleotides align to TRBD1. This CDR3 has 16 residues. CDR1 and CDR2 from the germline V gene are LGHNA and YNFKEQ. The CDR3 is CASSQDPGQGDSPLNF. CDR3 in DNA: TGTGCCAGCAGCCAAGATCCGGGACAGGGGGATTCACCCCTCAACTTT.

This clone was counted only a few times. The J gene is TRBJ1-5, the V gene TRBV7-9; 9 bases match TRBD1. Germline V gives CDR1 SEHNR, CDR2 FQNEAQ (reference sequence). The CDR3 has 14 residues. V was pared by 5 bases and J by 3 bases, with 2 bases of the junction left unmatched. The CDR3 nucleotides are TGTGCCAGCAGCCGGACAGGGGACAATCAGCCCCAGCATTTT. Translated, it gives CASSRTGDNQPQHF.

This clone occurred once. The V gene is TRBV25-1, the J gene TRBJ2-5; a weak D match, TRBD2 (5 bases). The V gene lost 1 base and the J gene lost 5 bases, with 17 bases spanning the gap. The CDR3 contains 16 residues. CDR1 and CDR2 from the germline V gene are MGHDK and SYGVNS. In nucleotides, the CDR3 is TGTGCCAGCAGTGAATTGGGAGCAACCCGTTCGGAGACCCAGTACTTC. This codes for CASSELGATRSETQYF. The whole variable domain, filled in from reference TRBV25-1 and TRBJ2-5, reads EADIYQTPRYLVIGTGKKITLECSQTMGHDKMYWYQQDPGMELHLIHYSYGVNSTEKGDLSSESTVSRIRTEHFPLTLESARPSHTSQYLCASSELGATRSETQYFGPGTRLLVL.

The chain combines TRBV6-1 with TRBJ2-2, with D perhaps TRBD1 (5 bases). The germline V gene has CDR1 MNHNS and CDR2 SASEGT. The CDR3 extends over 15 amino acids. Trimming took off 3 bases at V and 2 bases at J, with 10 bases between the two ends. Here the CDR3 reads CASSESRVNTGELFF. CDR3 DNA: TGTGCCAGCAGTGAGAGCAGGGTAAACACCGGGGAGCTGTTTTTT.

This chain links TRBV7-3 with TRBJ2-3; TRBD2 matches 11 bases. CDR1 is SGHTA and CDR2 is FQGTGA in the germline V gene. Trimming took 3 bases from V and 3 from J; bases not matched to a gene: 5. The CDR3 sequence is 16 residues long. The CDR3 bases are TGTGCCAGCAGCTTTAGCGGGGGGGCCGGAACAGATACGCAGTATTTT. Its protein is CASSFSGGAGTDTQYF.

The gene calls are TRBV20-1 and TRBJ2-5, with a tentative D call TRBD2 (6 bases). Germline-derived CDR1 and CDR2 are DFQATT and SNEGSKA (reference sequence). Trimming removed 7 bases from V and 5 bases from J, with 11 bases in between. The CDR3 contains 11 residues. The CDR3 region has the DNA TGCAGTGTGAGTCGGGGGGAGACCCAGTACTTC. Translating gives CSVSRGETQYF.

V gene TRBV7-6 combines with J gene TRBJ2-1, with 10 bases identical to TRBD2. Looked up from germline, CDR1 is SGHVS and CDR2 is FNYEAQ. This CDR3 comprises 17 residues. V shed 1 base, J shed 0 bases, and the junction held 3 bases outside the gene matches. The CDR3 spells CASSLELAGSSYNEQFF. As DNA, the CDR3 is TGTGCCAGCAGCTTAGAACTAGCGGGGAGCTCCTACAATGAGCAGTTCTTC. Together with reference TRBV7-6 and TRBJ2-1, the CDR3 gives the full variable domain: GAGVSQSPRYKVTKRGQDVALRCDPISGHVSLYWYRQALGQGPEFLTYFNYEAQQDKSGLPNDRFSAERPEGSISTLTIQRTEQRDSAMYRCASSLELAGSSYNEQFFGPGTRLTVL.

This clone came up a few times. The genes are TRBV19 and TRBJ2-3; 9 bases are shared with TRBD1. V shed 5 bases, J shed 0 bases, and the junction held 9 bases outside the gene matches. CDR1 and CDR2 from the germline V gene are LNHDA and SQIVND (reference sequence). The CDR3 has 17 residues. The chain's CDR3 is CASSGDRARTSTDTQYF. In DNA, the CDR3 is TGTGCCAGTAGTGGGGACAGGGCCCGTACTAGCACAGATACGCAGTATTTT.

The V call is TRBV5-1, the J call TRBJ1-4; tentatively, D is TRBD1 (5 bases). The CDR3 loop spans 14 amino acids. Per the germline V gene, CDR1 is SGHRS and CDR2 is YFSETQ. Deletions cut 7 bases from V and 3 bases from J, with 13 bases between. CDR3 nucleotide sequence: TGCGCCAGCTCACGGGGGGTAGCTAATGAAAAACTGTTTTTT. Residues: CASSRGVANEKLFF.

The chain joins TRBV19 to TRBJ1-1; maybe TRBD1 (6 bases). This CDR3 spans 15 amino acids. V lost 7 bases and J lost 4, with 19 bases in between. Germline values: CDR1 LNHDA, CDR2 SQIVND (reference sequence). The CDR3 coding sequence is TGTGCCAGTACCCAACAGGGTGGAGTGCGCACTGAAGCTTTCTTT. It translates to CASTQQGGVRTEAFF.

The chain joins TRBV2 to TRBJ2-2; D may be TRBD1 (5 bases). The CDR3 sequence is 13 residues long. The V gene lost 2 bases and the J gene lost 4 bases, with 5 bases spanning the gap. Germline V lookup: CDR1 SNHLY, CDR2 FYNNEI. The CDR3 loop is CASSETGTGELFF. The DNA for the CDR3 is TGTGCCAGCAGTGAAACAGGCACCGGGGAGCTGTTTTTT.

The genes are TRBV27 and TRBJ1-2; TRBD1 is a possible D gene (6 bases). Germline V gene sequence: CDR1 MNHEY, CDR2 SMNVEV (reference sequence). The V and J ends lost 6 bases and 5 bases respectively, with 13 bases between them. The CDR3 runs 13 residues. This CDR3 reads CASRQGHFYGYTF. CDR3 DNA sequence: TGTGCCAGCAGGCAGGGACATTTTTATGGCTACACCTTC.

To note about this clone: A read error may account for a junction end that differs from germline. CDR3 protein: CASRLGQAVYNPPLHF. CDR3 nucleotide sequence: TGCGCCAGCAGATTAGGACAGGCAGTGTATAATCCACCCCTCCACTTT. The chain uses TRBV4-1 and TRBJ1-6, with 7 bases matching TRBD1. Germline V gene data show CDR1 as MGHRA and CDR2 as YSYEKL. This CDR3 comprises 16 residues.

V usage is TRBV7-9 and J usage is TRBJ2-5; the match to TRBD2 covers 8 bases. V shed 5 bases, J shed 5 bases, and the junction held 10 bases outside the gene matches. The CDR3 contains 15 residues. Germline lookup yields CDR1 SEHNR and CDR2 FQNEAQ (reference sequence). The CDR3 bases are TGTGCCAGCAGCGTCGGGGGGGATTTAGGGGAGACCCAGTACTTC. It is translated as CASSVGGDLGETQYF.

The rearrangement links TRBV4-1 to TRBJ1-5; D gene ambiguous. CDR1 and CDR2 (germline): MGHRA, YSYEKL. The V end lost 1 base, the J end lost 0 bases, and 19 bases lay between the germline ends. This CDR3 region has 19 residues. The CDR3 reads CASSQGLGEGGVSNQPQHF. CDR3 DNA: TGCGCCAGCAGCCAAGGGCTAGGTGAAGGCGGGGTTAGCAATCAGCCCCAGCATTTT.

By proportion, this clone is medium-sized. The chain joins TRBV6-6 to TRBJ2-1, with TRBD2 matching over 11 bases. CDR3 size: 16 residues. Trimming removed 6 bases from V and 6 bases from J; junction bases left unmatched: 10. Germline-derived CDR1 and CDR2 are MNHNY and SVGAGI (reference sequence). The CDR3 DNA follows: TGTGCCAGCAGGCCCCTAGCGGGGGGTCGGGGCAATGAGCAGTTCTTC. Protein sequence: CASRPLAGGRGNEQFF.

This chain connects TRBV5-1 to TRBJ2-1, with 9 bases that match TRBD2. Trimming cost V 3 bases and J 6 bases; bases outside gene matches: 10. This CDR3 has 16 amino acids. Germline V lookup: CDR1 SGHRS, CDR2 YFSETQ. The CDR3 DNA sequence: TGCGCCAGCAGCTCGTCGGGCGGGGGGGCTTTCAATGAGCAGTTCTTC. It yields the protein CASSSSGGGAFNEQFF.